Sequencing of this T cell receptor beta chain was carried out in a study of shared clonotypes between healthy human individuals. Germline-derived CDR1 and CDR2 are SEHNR and FQNEAQ (reference sequence). The CDR3 loop spans 17 amino acids. V was pared by 5 bases and J by 0 bases, with 7 bases of the junction left unmatched. Produced via immunoSEQ multiplex PCR; TCRdb's table is partial and in-frame only. The sample gives some 2,500,000 clones, 80% to 95% of which show up once; about 0.34% is in the top ten. The chain carries TRBV7-9 and TRBJ2-1; TRBD2 matches 10 bases. The specimen was naive CD4+ T cells from PBMCs. Indicated subset: CD45RA+ positively selected. The origin of this receptor is a young man in good health. Some clones in this sample may be carry-over from other donors' samples. The DNA of the CDR3 is TGTGCCAGCAGCCTTTCCTCTAGCGGGAGCTCCTACAATGAGCAGTTCTTC. Protein sequence: CASSLSSSGSSYNEQFF.